The 10 T cell receptor beta chains below come from one sample, sequenced in a study of beta chain features in type 1 diabetes. Overall study results and limits: TCRB CDR3s from Type 1 diabetes patients were moderately but significantly shorter in all four CD4+ subsets.

Expressed TCRB transcripts were sequenced because the entire RNA isolate underwent reverse transcription. Repertoires were generated with immunoSEQ multiplex PCR, while TCRdb's copy carries only in-frame clones and drops some. The sample has almost 350,000 clones, 7% to 10% seen once. The antigens for these receptors are not known. Sample: central memory CD4+ T cells from blood. The receptor set was obtained from a man aged 25-45 years with type 1 diabetes.

This clone was counted at least ten times. The rearrangement links TRBV5-1 to TRBJ1-2; D unresolved. Germline V lookup: CDR1 SGHRS, CDR2 YFSETQ. V lost 1 base and J lost 2, with 12 bases in between. This CDR3 is 15 amino acids long. CDR3 nucleotides: TGCGCCAGCAGCTTGCGAGACCGGCCGAACTATGGCTACACCTTC. It encodes CASSLRDRPNYGYTF.

The chain combines TRBV20-1 with TRBJ1-1; D is ambiguous. Deletions cut 6 bases from V and 11 bases from J, with 10 bases between. The CDR3 consists of 9 residues. The germline V gene has CDR1 DFQATT and CDR2 SNEGSKA (reference sequence). This CDR3 reads CSAGVSAFF. The CDR3 nucleotides read TGCAGTGCGGGAGTCAGCGCTTTCTTT.

The rearrangement uses TRBV6-6 and TRBJ1-2; D remains ambiguous. This CDR3 has 11 amino acids. V dropped 8 bases and J dropped 2 bases, with 6 bases sitting between them. Germline V lookup: CDR1 MNHNY, CDR2 SVGAGI (reference sequence). CDR3 bases: TGTGCCAGCGAGGAGAACTATGGCTACACCTTC. This translates into CASEENYGYTF.

There are a few counts of this clone. The chain carries TRBV6-6 and TRBJ1-5, with TRBD1 matching 8 bases. Germline CDR1 and CDR2: MNHNY and SVGAGI (reference sequence). V lost 7 bases to trimming and J lost 2 bases; unmatched junction nucleotides: 7. The CDR3 is made up of 15 amino acids. The DNA for the CDR3 is TGTGCCAGCACCAGTAGACAGGGGCGCAATCAGCCCCAGCATTTT. It specifies CASTSRQGRNQPQHF.

The V gene is TRBV27, the J gene TRBJ2-7; D is undetermined. Germline CDR1 MNHEY, CDR2 SMNVEV (reference sequence). The CDR3 covers 14 residues. Trimming stripped 2 bases from V and 3 bases from J, with 11 bases between. In nucleotides, the CDR3 is TGTGCCAGCAGTTTACTCCCAGGAGACTACGAGCAGTACTTC. Protein: CASSLLPGDYEQYF.

This sequence joins TRBV11-2 and TRBJ2-1, with D possibly being TRBD1 (6 bases). V was trimmed by 3 bases and J by 6 bases, leaving 9 bases between them. The CDR3 is 13 amino acids. CDR1 and CDR2 from the germline V gene are SGHAT and FQNNGV. The CDR3 sequence is CASSLAGVNEQFF. The DNA for the CDR3 is TGTGCCAGCAGCTTGGCAGGGGTCAATGAGCAGTTCTTC.

This clone has a handful of counts. DNA of the CDR3: TGTGCCAGCGGCCCACGGGACAGGCCAATCTACGAGCAGTACTTC. It codes for CASGPRDRPIYEQYF. The chain couples TRBV6-5 to TRBJ2-7; 8 positions match TRBD1. CDR3 length: 15 amino acids. The V gene's germline CDR1 is MNHEY and CDR2 SVGAGI. J was trimmed by 3 bases and V by 8 bases; bases with no gene match: 12.

This clone showed up just a few times. The chain has TRBV7-2 and TRBJ2-3; 9 nucleotides line up with TRBD2. V trimming: 1 base; J trimming: 4 bases; junction bases outside the gene matches: 9. Germline V CDR1 and CDR2: SGHTA, FQGNSA. The CDR3 is 17 amino acids. CDR3 nucleotide sequence: TGTGCCAGCAGCTTAGTACAGCGGGGGGCTAGTTCAGATACGCAGTATTTT. This translates into CASSLVQRGASSDTQYF.

At least ten counts were recorded for this clone. The sample holds other DNA sequences that translate to the same CDR3. The genes are TRBV7-2 and TRBJ1-1; no firm D call. The germline gives CDR1 SGHTA, CDR2 FQGNSA. This CDR3 spans 14 amino acids. V shed 3 bases and J shed 4 bases, with 12 bases lying between them. The CDR3 sequence is CASSLEEGSTEAFF. DNA of the CDR3: TGTGCCAGCAGCTTGGAGGAAGGGTCCACTGAAGCTTTCTTT. Using reference TRBV7-2 and TRBJ1-1 for the parts outside the CDR3, the full variable domain is GAGVSQSPSNKVTEKGKDVELRCDPISGHTALYWYRQSLGQGLEFLIYFQGNSAPDKSGLPSDRFSAERTGGSVSTLTIQRTQQEDSAVYLCASSLEEGSTEAFFGQGTRLTVV.

This chain links TRBV2 with TRBJ2-1, with 8 positions matching TRBD2. With V trimmed by 7 bases and J by 10 bases, 15 bases remained unmatched. Germline CDR1 is SNHLY and CDR2 is FYNNEI. This CDR3 is 15 amino acids long. DNA for the CDR3: TGTGCCAGCAATACCCCGGGACTAGGATCTCGGGAGCAGTTCTTC. The encoded protein is CASNTPGLGSREQFF.